This TCR beta chain was identified in a study of molecular identifiers for immune sequencing clone quantification. About the study: In replicates, the authors split RNA from approximately 20,000 or 100,000 naive CD8 cells five ways and sequenced four.

This clonotype was found a few times. Its antigen is as yet unknown. The CD8+CD4-CCR7+CD45RA+ phenotype defined the sorted naive CD8 T cells. Bulk TCR libraries used previously described methods and listed TCR primers. MiXCR was run by TCRdb on the PCR reads, yielding one entry per CDR3 protein. This repertoire shows a few hundred thousand distinct CDR3 sequences, 24% found once; its top ten account for around 0.74%. Study-level points and caveats: Highly expanded clone sizes could be underestimated by identical TCR molecules that share a barcode.

With 2 bases clipped from V and 5 bases from J, the junction kept 4 bases outside the gene matches. Per germline, CDR1 SGHNT and CDR2 YYREEE (reference sequence). The CDR3 is made up of 14 amino acids. V and J are TRBV5-4 and TRBJ2-5; 9 nucleotides align to TRBD2. The TCR sequence derives from a human donor in good health. Some libraries in this study had Jurkat cell RNA spiked in. Input material: naive CD8+ T cells from blood, with Jurkat cell RNA spiked in. Subset denoted: FACS-sorted CD8+CD4-CCR7+CD45RA+ naive T cells. The CDR3 DNA sequence: TGTGCCAGCAGCTTCGGCGGGGGGGCCGAGACCCAGTACTTC. It translates to CASSFGGGAETQYF.